This TCR beta chain originates from a study of blood T cell repertoires in COVID-19. As originally analysed: Nucleated cell number was recorded as an estimate derived from reference gene primer amplification. The repertoire was sequenced with immunoSEQ multiplex PCR; TCRdb's copy has only in-frame clones and lacks some. Clone size and V and J calls were adopted from that table, with D and trimming inferred from the DNA. The data show about 74,000 clones, more than 90% seen once. The source material was peripheral blood. The sequence came from a man in his forties or fifties with acute or convalescent COVID-19.

The CDR3 nucleotides are TGTGCCAGCAGTTTAATCCAGTCCGGGGAGCTGTTTTTT. Protein sequence: CASSLIQSGELFF. The rearrangement joins TRBV12-3 or TRBV12-4 to TRBJ2-2; D gene ambiguous. The CDR3 covers 13 residues. With 2 bases removed from V and 6 bases from J, the gap between germline ends came to 7 bases.